This is a list of T cell receptor beta chains from one sample in a study of shared clonotypes between healthy human individuals. Assay used: immunoSEQ multiplex PCR; TCRdb lists only in-frame clones, some missing. The sample includes around 2.3 million clones, approximately 95% of them seen just once. Material: naive CD4+ T cells sorted from blood. These receptor sequences come from a man between 18 and 35 years old in good health. Both conserved end residues are part of each CDR3. D genes are given only for firm matches. Clone size, where shown, is once, few, many, or a class for clones that have expanded.

V	size	length	J	D	CDR3	DNA
TRBV25-1	.	14	TRBJ2-5	TRBD2	CASRGPGGQETQYF	TGTGCCAGCCGAGGTCCGGGAGGACAAGAGACCCAGTACTTC
TRBV6-5	.	15	TRBJ2-7	.	CASNDGTTSSYEQYF	TGTGCCAGTAATGACGGGACAACTTCCTCCTACGAGCAGTACTTC
TRBV18	.	16	TRBJ2-1	.	CASSPLLRAFGNEQFF	TGTGCCAGCTCGCCACTTTTAAGGGCCTTCGGCAATGAGCAGTTCTTC
TRBV7-6	.	15	TRBJ2-2	.	CASSLVLGNTGELFF	TGTGCCAGCAGCTTAGTGCTAGGGAACACCGGGGAGCTGTTTTTT
TRBV25-1	.	13	TRBJ2-1	.	CASSGWGDNEQFF	TGTGCCAGCAGTGGATGGGGGGACAATGAGCAGTTCTTC
TRBV2	.	14	TRBJ2-2	TRBD2	CASSEWREGGELFF	TGTGCCAGCAGTGAGTGGCGGGAGGGCGGGGAGCTGTTTTTT
TRBV18	.	13	TRBJ2-7	.	CASSPLEGYEQYF	TGTGCCAGCTCACCACTCGAGGGATACGAGCAGTACTTC
TRBV2	.	14	TRBJ2-5	.	CASMRGLALETQYF	TGTGCCAGCATGAGGGGACTGGCCTTAGAGACCCAGTACTTC
TRBV28	once	13	TRBJ2-7	.	CASTVRASYEQYF	TGTGCCAGCACCGTCAGGGCGTCCTACGAGCAGTACTTC
TRBV9	.	14	TRBJ1-1	TRBD1	CASSATGTGTEAFF	TGTGCCAGCAGCGCCACCGGGACAGGGACTGAAGCTTTCTTT
TRBV11-2	once	14	TRBJ2-2	.	CASSLDRFSGELFF	TGTGCCAGCAGCTTAGATCGGTTCTCCGGGGAGCTGTTTTTT
TRBV19	.	13	TRBJ2-7	.	CASSMAGPYEQYF	TGTGCCAGTAGTATGGCGGGGCCCTACGAGCAGTACTTC
TRBV10-1	.	14	TRBJ2-3	TRBD2	CASSRGLSTDTQYF	TGCGCCAGCTCTCGGGGACTAAGCACAGATACGCAGTATTTT
TRBV29-1	.	15	TRBJ2-1	TRBD2	CSSDARTSGSNEQFF	TGCAGCTCCGACGCGAGGACTAGCGGGAGCAATGAGCAGTTCTTC
TRBV18	.	14	TRBJ2-7	.	CASSTRTENYEQYF	TGTGCCAGCTCAACTCGGACTGAGAACTACGAGCAGTACTTC
TRBV11-2	.	16	TRBJ2-5	TRBD1	CASSPNAGGYVETQYF	TGTGCCAGCAGCCCCAATGCAGGGGGTTACGTAGAGACCCAGTACTTC
TRBV4-2	.	14	TRBJ1-2	.	CASSQGRGPYGYTF	TGTGCCAGCAGCCAAGGGCGCGGGCCCTATGGCTACACCTTC
TRBV15	.	14	TRBJ2-4	TRBD2	CATSISSGKNIQYF	TGTGCCACCAGCATCTCTAGCGGCAAAAACATTCAGTACTTC
TRBV5-1	.	14	TRBJ1-2	TRBD1	CASSEQGGHRGYTF	TGCGCCAGCAGCGAACAGGGGGGGCATCGAGGCTACACCTTC
TRBV19	.	16	TRBJ1-6	TRBD1	CASSIMGQGTNSPLHF	TGTGCCAGTAGTATTATGGGACAGGGAACTAATTCACCCCTCCACTTT
TRBV7-2	.	14	TRBJ2-5	.	CASSPPNLIETQYF	TGTGCCAGCAGCCCCCCTAATCTAATCGAGACCCAGTACTTC
TRBV6-6	.	12	TRBJ2-3	.	CASARDSDTQYF	TGTGCCAGCGCGAGAGACTCGGATACGCAGTATTTT
TRBV30	few	15	TRBJ1-5	.	CAWSSATAGGQPQHF	TGCGCCTGGAGTTCCGCCACGGCGGGGGGTCAGCCCCAGCATTTT
TRBV9	.	14	TRBJ2-1	.	CASSVEGPGNEQFF	TGTGCCAGCAGCGTAGAAGGGCCTGGTAATGAGCAGTTCTTC
TRBV5-4	.	15	TRBJ1-3	.	CASTNFGVSGNTIYF	TGTGCCAGCACCAACTTTGGGGTCTCCGGAAACACCATATATTTT
TRBV10-3	.	13	TRBJ1-6	.	CAISEGQPSPLHF	TGTGCCATCAGTGAGGGACAGCCATCACCCCTCCACTTT
TRBV28	.	14	TRBJ2-7	.	CASSSAGLPYEQYF	TGTGCCAGCAGTTCCGCGGGACTCCCCTACGAGCAGTACTTC
TRBV30	once	15	TRBJ1-2	TRBD1	CAWSSTLQGRKGYTF	TGTGCCTGGAGCTCCACTCTACAGGGGAGAAAGGGCTACACCTTC
TRBV10-3	.	15	TRBJ2-3	TRBD1	CAISEGDSRPDTQYF	TGTGCCATCAGTGAAGGGGACAGCCGTCCGGATACGCAGTATTTT
TRBV9	.	15	TRBJ2-7	.	CASSLSPGSAYEQYF	TGTGCCAGCAGCCTTAGCCCGGGCTCCGCCTACGAGCAGTACTTC
TRBV20-1	.	11	TRBJ2-3	.	CSAIRVDTQYF	TGCAGTGCTATCAGGGTCGATACGCAGTATTTT
TRBV5-1	.	16	TRBJ1-5	TRBD1	CASSPGQGAINQPQHF	TGCGCCAGCAGCCCCGGACAGGGGGCTATCAATCAGCCCCAGCATTTT
TRBV7-3	.	14	TRBJ2-2	.	CASSLEGLHGELFF	TGTGCCAGCAGCTTAGAGGGTCTCCACGGGGAGCTGTTTTTT
TRBV18	.	13	TRBJ2-7	.	CASSPYNSYEQYF	TGTGCCAGCTCACCTTATAACTCCTACGAGCAGTACTTC
TRBV5-6	.	19	TRBJ2-7	TRBD2	CASSSGARGKSGRKYEQYF	TGTGCCAGCAGCTCCGGGGCCAGGGGGAAGAGCGGGAGGAAGTACGAGCAGTACTTC
TRBV28	.	15	TRBJ1-2	.	CASSTASTANYGYTF	TGTGCCAGCAGTACCGCGAGTACAGCTAACTATGGCTACACCTTC